The subject of this entry is one TCR beta chain. This record comes from a study of blood T cell repertoires in COVID-19. Study-level background: The United States, Italy and Spain supplied acute and convalescent COVID-19 samples.

Trimming pared 4 bases from V and 4 bases from J, leaving 9 bases between. The length of the CDR3 is 13 residues. The V gene's germline CDR1 is SGHDN and CDR2 FVKESK. Per the authors' pipeline: Quantification of nucleated cells was approximated via reference gene primer amplification. Sequencing used immunoSEQ multiplex PCR; TCRdb keeps in-frame clones, though not all of them. V, J and clone size are those of that table, while D and trimming were read from the DNA. The data show about 170,000 clones, approximately 85% seen once. The chain combines TRBV14 with TRBJ2-3; D remains unclear. This clonotype originated in an elderly woman with COVID-19, enrolled during active disease. Input material: peripheral blood. CDR3 sequence: CASSRTQADTQYF. The CDR3 DNA follows: TGTGCCAGCAGCCGTACCCAGGCAGATACGCAGTATTTT.